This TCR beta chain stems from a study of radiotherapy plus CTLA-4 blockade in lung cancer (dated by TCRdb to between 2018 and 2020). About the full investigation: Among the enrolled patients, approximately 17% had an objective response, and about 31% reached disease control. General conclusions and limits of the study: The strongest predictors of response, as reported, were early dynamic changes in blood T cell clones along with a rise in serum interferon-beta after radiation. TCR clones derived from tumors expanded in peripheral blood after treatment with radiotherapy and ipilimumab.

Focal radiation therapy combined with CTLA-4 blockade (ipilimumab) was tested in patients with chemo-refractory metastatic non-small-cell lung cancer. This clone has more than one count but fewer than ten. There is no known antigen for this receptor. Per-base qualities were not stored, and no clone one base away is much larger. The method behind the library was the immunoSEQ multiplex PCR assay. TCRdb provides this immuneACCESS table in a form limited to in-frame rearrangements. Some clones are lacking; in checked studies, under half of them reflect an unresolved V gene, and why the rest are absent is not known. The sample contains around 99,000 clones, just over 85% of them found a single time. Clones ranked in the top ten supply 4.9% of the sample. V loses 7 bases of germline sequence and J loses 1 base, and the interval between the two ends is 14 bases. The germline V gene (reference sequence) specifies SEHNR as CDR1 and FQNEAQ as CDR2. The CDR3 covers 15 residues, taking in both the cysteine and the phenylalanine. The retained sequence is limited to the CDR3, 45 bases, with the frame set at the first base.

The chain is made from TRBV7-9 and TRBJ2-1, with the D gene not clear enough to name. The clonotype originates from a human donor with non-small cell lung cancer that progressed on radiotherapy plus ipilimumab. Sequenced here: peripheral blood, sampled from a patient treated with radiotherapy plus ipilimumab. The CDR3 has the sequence CASTQVGKSYNEQFF. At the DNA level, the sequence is TGTGCCAGCACTCAGGTGGGGAAGTCCTACAATGAGCAGTTCTTC.